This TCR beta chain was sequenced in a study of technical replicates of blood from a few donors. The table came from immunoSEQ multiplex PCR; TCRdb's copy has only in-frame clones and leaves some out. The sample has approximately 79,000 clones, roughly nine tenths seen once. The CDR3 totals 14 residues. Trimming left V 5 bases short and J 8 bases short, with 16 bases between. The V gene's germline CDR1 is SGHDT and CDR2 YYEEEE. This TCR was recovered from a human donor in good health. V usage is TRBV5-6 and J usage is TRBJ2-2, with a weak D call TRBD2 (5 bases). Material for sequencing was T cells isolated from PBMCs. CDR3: CASRTRGNRGELFF. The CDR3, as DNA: TGTGCCAGCAGAACGAGAGGGAATAGAGGGGAGCTGTTTTTT. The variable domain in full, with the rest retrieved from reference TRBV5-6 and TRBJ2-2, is DAGVTQSPTHLIKTRGQQVTLRCSPKSGHDTVSWYQQALGQGPQFIFQYYEEEERQRGNFPDRFSGHQFPNYSSELNVNALLLGDSALYLCASRTRGNRGELFFGEGSRLTVL.